This record covers a single TCR beta chain. Its antigen is as yet unknown. The entry originates in a study of T cells expressing NK-cell markers. Turning to the study itself: All TCR beta repertoires analysed originated from sorted CD3+CD56+NKG2C+, CD3+CD56+NKG2C- and CD3+CD56-NKG2C+ T cells. Study results and limitations: The share of CD8+ T cells held by dominant NKG2C+ clonotypes was about 1.0-7.5% in about six donors.

The CDR3 loop spans 13 amino acids. Looked up from germline, CDR1 is SGHAT and CDR2 is FQNNGV. The authors made TCR beta cDNA libraries by 5'RACE template switching. This switching added a universal primer site and UMIs. TCRdb reprocessed the 5' RACE reads; each CDR3 protein has one entry and no DNA is given. This table holds 150,000 to 160,000 distinct CDR3 sequences. The chain couples TRBV11-2 to TRBJ2-1; the TCRdb call, TRBD2, lacks DNA for checking. This TCR was sampled from a woman in her fifties or sixties in good health. The sequenced material came from blood T cells: a sorted CD56 or NKG2C T cell subset, CD4+ or CD8+ T cells, or bulk PBMC T cells (not recorded which). The CDR3 spells CAGKRDWDNEQFF.